This TCR beta chain was sequenced in a study of T cells in localized non-small cell lung cancer. Study observations and caveats: Among blood samples, higher T cell density accompanied longer overall survival.

The method was immunoSEQ multiplex PCR; TCRdb's version includes in-frame clones alone and lacks a portion of them. The top ten hold 22% of the sample, which has about 20,000 clones, around nine tenths seen once. A note on this clone: The antigen is undetermined.

Trimming pared 1 base from V and 1 base from J, leaving 5 bases between. Germline V gene data show CDR1 as SGHDT and CDR2 as YYEEEE. This CDR3 region has 13 residues. The receptor was derived from a man aged 40 to 75 with stage II squamous cell lung carcinoma. The chain joins TRBV5-6 to TRBJ1-1; D is ambiguous. Here the sequenced sample was PBMCs, taken before any cancer treatment. The CDR3 loop is CASSLLGNTEAFF. Here the CDR3 DNA reads TGTGCCAGCAGCTTGTTGGGGAACACTGAAGCTTTCTTT. The variable domain in full, with the rest retrieved from reference TRBV5-6 and TRBJ1-1, is DAGVTQSPTHLIKTRGQQVTLRCSPKSGHDTVSWYQQALGQGPQFIFQYYEEEERQRGNFPDRFSGHQFPNYSSELNVNALLLGDSALYLCASSLLGNTEAFFGQGTRLTVV.